This T cell receptor beta chain was captured by sequencing in a study of T cells in Graves' hyperthyroidism and ophthalmopathy. This clonotype has ten or more counts. The germline V gene encodes CDR1 MNHEY and CDR2 SVGEGT. This CDR3 contains 14 residues. V lost 5 bases to trimming and J lost 2 bases, with 10 bases between them. RNA transcripts served as the template for amplifying TCR beta CDR3 regions. HTBI primers were employed in a first-round RT-PCR of the TCR CDR3. Each CDR3 protein is one row after TCRdb ran MiXCR on the multiplex PCR reads. The top ten clones hold about 45% of a sample with a few hundred thousand distinct CDR3 sequences, approximately 48% of them seen once.

Sequenced material: peripheral blood or thyroid tissue (not recorded which). The sequence was collected from an adult woman with Graves' disease, either hyperthyroidism or ophthalmopathy (not recorded which). This rearrangement joins TRBV6-2 or TRBV6-3 to TRBJ1-3, with D unresolved. This CDR3 reads CASSEQVAGNTIYF. For the CDR3, the DNA is TGTGCCAGCAGTGAGCAGGTAGCTGGAAACACCATATATTTT.